This T cell receptor (beta chain) derives from a study of T cell responses to AZD1222 COVID-19 vaccine. Points on this clone: Its antigen is not identified.

Germline loops: CDR1 SGDLS, CDR2 YYNGEE. J lost 4 bases, V lost 4 bases, and 7 bases had no gene match. This CDR3 region has 16 residues. The assay was immunoSEQ multiplex PCR, and TCRdb's table has in-frame clones only and misses some. Altogether 130,000 to 150,000 clones are present, about 90% being singletons, with the ten largest covering 5.2%. General study findings and limits: Spike-specific TCR breadth and depth went up after people got two AZD1222 doses. Donors, mostly white British, included more females; clonal diversity was possibly underestimated.

The TCR comes from an adult in good health. The sequences come from peripheral blood, collected on day 0 of AZD1222 vaccination. The chain employs TRBV9 and TRBJ2-1, with 11 bases aligning to TRBD2. For the CDR3, the DNA is TGTGCCAGCAGCCCTGACCTAGCGGGAGGTTACAATGAGCAGTTCTTC. This gives the protein CASSPDLAGGYNEQFF. Based on the CDR3 plus reference TRBV9 and TRBJ2-1, the full variable domain is DSGVTQTPKHLITATGQRVTLRCSPRSGDLSVYWYQQSLDQGLQFLIQYYNGEERAKGNILERFSAQQFPDLHSELNLSSLELGDSALYFCASSPDLAGGYNEQFFGPGTRLTVL.